The 32 T cell receptor beta chains presented below share a single source sample, sequenced in a study of blood T cell repertoires in COVID-19. Repertoires were generated with immunoSEQ multiplex PCR, while TCRdb's copy carries only in-frame clones and drops some. Of tens of thousands of clones detected, under 90% appear once; the ten largest clones hold around 14%. Sequencing was carried out using peripheral blood. The receptors originated from a human donor in a cohort sampled during active COVID-19.

J is TRBJ2-3 and V is TRBV5-5; a weak D match, TRBD1 (5 bases). In germline, CDR1 is SGHKS, CDR2 YYEKEE (reference sequence). V lost 0 bases to trimming and J lost 1 base, with 6 bases between them. This CDR3 is built from 14 residues. The CDR3 reads CASSLGQRTDTQYF. The CDR3 DNA reads TGTGCCAGCAGCTTGGGACAGCGCACAGATACGCAGTATTTT.

The J gene is TRBJ2-7, the V gene TRBV5-1; 10 nucleotides align to TRBD1. The V segment lost 3 bases and the J segment 6 bases; nucleotides outside the gene matches: 6. Germline V gene lookup returns CDR1 SGHRS and CDR2 YFSETQ. CDR3 length: 14 residues. The CDR3 spells CASSSTGTGAEQYF. CDR3 nucleotide sequence: TGCGCCAGCAGCTCCACCGGGACAGGGGCCGAGCAGTACTTC.

The rearrangement links TRBV10-3 to TRBJ2-1; weak D call: TRBD1 (5 bases). CDR3 length: 15 amino acids. V lost 0 bases and J lost 3, with 9 bases in between. Germline loops: CDR1 ENHRY, CDR2 SYGVKD. Written as DNA, the CDR3 is TGTGCCATCAGTGAGTCGAACAGGCTCTACAATGAGCAGTTCTTC. Its translation: CAISESNRLYNEQFF.

The chain combines TRBV7-2 with TRBJ2-1, with TRBD1 as a possible D gene (7 bases). Trimming removed 5 bases at V and 9 bases at J, with 20 bases between. The germline CDR1 and CDR2 sequences are SGHTA and FQGNSA. The CDR3 covers 15 residues. CDR3 coding DNA: TGTGCCAGCAGCCTCCGGGACCCAGGGGGGAGTGAGCAGTTCTTC. Translated: CASSLRDPGGSEQFF.

The rearrangement joins TRBV11-2 to TRBJ1-5; D is possibly TRBD1 (5 bases). CDR3 length: 11 residues. Trimming pared 7 bases from V and 9 bases from J, leaving 10 bases between. Germline values: CDR1 SGHAT, CDR2 FQNNGV. CDR3 in amino acids: CASKGNGPQHF. The DNA for the CDR3 is TGTGCCAGCAAGGGGAATGGGCCCCAGCATTTT. Full variable domain (remainder filled in from reference TRBV11-2 and TRBJ1-5): EAGVAQSPRYKIIEKRQSVAFWCNPISGHATLYWYQQILGQGPKLLIQFQNNGVVDDSQLPKDRFSAERLKGVDSTLKIQPAKLEDSAVYLCASKGNGPQHFGDGTRLSIL.

This clone has a handful of counts. This chain links TRBV7-3 with TRBJ1-5, with D maybe TRBD1 (6 bases). Between the trimmed V and J ends, which lost 2 bases and 6 bases, there was a span of 14 bases. Germline V gives CDR1 SGHTA, CDR2 FQGTGA. The CDR3 has 15 amino acids. This CDR3 reads CASSLLHKQGQPQHF. CDR3 DNA: TGTGCCAGCAGCTTATTGCACAAACAGGGTCAGCCCCAGCATTTT.

V and J are TRBV10-3 and TRBJ2-7; D is unresolved. Germline CDR1 and CDR2: ENHRY and SYGVKD. This CDR3 comprises 12 residues. Trimming cost V 0 bases and J 3 bases, with 3 bases left between them. The CDR3 is CAISESRYEQYF. The CDR3 bases are TGTGCCATCAGTGAGTCTCGCTACGAGCAGTACTTC.

This chain links TRBV27 with TRBJ2-3, with D perhaps TRBD1 (6 bases). Germline V gene data show CDR1 as MNHEY and CDR2 as SMNVEV (reference sequence). This CDR3 is 15 amino acids long. V lost 4 bases and J lost 4, with 15 bases in between. In DNA, the CDR3 is TGTGCCAGCAGTTCCAGGGGTAGGGGCGCAGATACGCAGTATTTT. Its protein product is CASSSRGRGADTQYF.

V usage is TRBV7-8 and J usage is TRBJ2-3; 12 bases are a match to TRBD2. Germline loops: CDR1 SGHVS, CDR2 FQNEAQ. CDR3 length: 15 residues. Trimming removed 3 bases from V and 5 bases from J; junction bases left unmatched: 3. In DNA, the CDR3 is TGTGCCAGCAGCTTCGGGGGACTAGCGGGAGATACGCAGTATTTT. Protein sequence: CASSFGGLAGDTQYF. Complete variable domain (other parts from reference TRBV7-8 and TRBJ2-3): GAGVSQSPRYKVAKRGQDVALRCDPISGHVSLFWYQQALGQGPEFLTYFQNEAQLDKSGLPSDRFFAERPEGSVSTLKIQRTQQEDSAVYLCASSFGGLAGDTQYFGPGTRLTVL.

This clone has only a few counts. The chain has TRBV5-4 and TRBJ1-1; D remains unclear. The V gene's germline CDR1 is SGHNT and CDR2 YYREEE (reference sequence). CDR3 size: 16 residues. V dropped 1 base and J dropped 4 bases, with 17 bases sitting between them. Written as DNA, the CDR3 is TGTGCCAGCAGCTTGCGGGGTTTAGTGAGGAGCACTGAAGCTTTCTTT. Its protein product is CASSLRGLVRSTEAFF.

The CDR3 region has the DNA TGTGCCAGTAGCACCATGTCTATGAACACTGAAGCTTTCTTT. As protein: CASSTMSMNTEAFF. This chain joins TRBV19 and TRBJ1-1, with unresolved D. This CDR3 has 14 residues. The V gene lost 6 bases and the J gene lost 0 bases, with 11 bases spanning the gap. Germline CDR1 and CDR2: LNHDA and SQIVND (reference sequence).

In regard to this clone: Other DNA sequences in the sample encode the same CDR3. The rearrangement joins TRBV18 to TRBJ1-2; 7 bases align to TRBD1. CDR1 and CDR2 (germline): KGHSH, LQKENI. V lost 3 bases, J lost 4 bases, and 2 bases stayed unmatched. CDR3 length equals 13 residues. The CDR3 nucleotides read TGTGCCAGCTCACCGGGACAGCTCTATGGCTACACCTTC. Translated: CASSPGQLYGYTF.

This clone was observed a single time. This chain uses TRBV2 with TRBJ1-2, with D unresolved. The CDR3 extends over 14 amino acids. The ends were cut back, 0 bases at V and 10 bases at J, with 15 bases in the middle. CDR1 SNHLY and CDR2 FYNNEI come from the germline V gene. CDR3 sequence (DNA): TGTGCCAGCAGTGAAGCGGCCCGATCTGGCTTCTACACCTTC. Protein sequence: CASSEAARSGFYTF.

The J gene is TRBJ1-5, the V gene TRBV19; D unresolved. Germline V CDR1 and CDR2: LNHDA, SQIVND (reference sequence). The ends were cut back, 8 bases at V and 2 bases at J, with 10 bases in the middle. The CDR3 has 13 residues. CDR3 DNA: TGTGCCAGTTCTCCTTCGGGCAATCAGCCCCAGCATTTT. Amino acids: CASSPSGNQPQHF.

As regards this clone: This CDR3 is also generated by other DNA sequences in the sample. The chain links TRBV10-3 to TRBJ1-1, with a weak D call TRBD1 (5 bases). V was trimmed by 2 bases and J by 0 bases, leaving 7 bases between them. The length of the CDR3 is 14 residues. Germline V gene sequence: CDR1 ENHRY, CDR2 SYGVKD. CDR3 in DNA: TGTGCCATCAGTGAGACAGGCCTGAACACTGAAGCTTTCTTT. Protein sequence: CAISETGLNTEAFF.

The chain joins TRBV7-8 to TRBJ1-5; D unresolved. CDR3 length: 13 amino acids. The V gene's germline CDR1 is SGHVS and CDR2 FQNEAQ. V lost 5 bases, J lost 4 bases, and 9 bases lay in between. This CDR3 reads CASSGERNQPQHF. The DNA for the CDR3 is TGTGCCAGCAGCGGGGAGAGGAATCAGCCCCAGCATTTT. Supplemented by reference TRBV7-8 and TRBJ1-5, the full variable domain reads GAGVSQSPRYKVAKRGQDVALRCDPISGHVSLFWYQQALGQGPEFLTYFQNEAQLDKSGLPSDRFFAERPEGSVSTLKIQRTQQEDSAVYLCASSGERNQPQHFGDGTRLSIL.

This clone was recorded a few times. The rearrangement uses TRBV27 and TRBJ1-2; 9 bases line up with TRBD1. The CDR3 spans 16 residues. In germline, CDR1 is MNHEY, CDR2 SMNVEV (reference sequence). V lost 3 bases and J lost 4; bases outside the gene matches: 9. In DNA, the CDR3 is TGTGCCAGCAGTTTTTCCGACCGGGACAGGGCCTATGGCTACACCTTC. It is translated as CASSFSDRDRAYGYTF.

This chain uses TRBV19 with TRBJ2-3; 7 nucleotides match TRBD2. Germline trimming cut 10 bases from V and 4 bases from J; bases unmatched to any gene: 17. Germline CDR1 and CDR2: LNHDA and SQIVND (reference sequence). The CDR3 consists of 16 residues. In nucleotides, the CDR3 is TGTGCCACCCTCGATAGGGGAGGGATGAACCCAGATACGCAGTATTTT. Protein product: CATLDRGGMNPDTQYF.

The rearrangement uses TRBV19 and TRBJ2-3, with TRBD1 matching 8 bases. The CDR3 is 16 residues long. With 6 bases clipped from V and 1 base from J, the junction kept 9 bases outside the gene matches. The germline V gene encodes CDR1 LNHDA and CDR2 SQIVND (reference sequence). The CDR3 coding sequence is TGTGCCAGTAGGCGTCAGGGGGCAATTGGCACAGATACGCAGTATTTT. Translated, it gives CASRRQGAIGTDTQYF.

The CDR3 nucleotides are TGTGCCAGCAGCACCCCAGGGGACGAGCAGTACTTC. Residues: CASSTPGDEQYF. V gene TRBV6-6 combines with J gene TRBJ2-7; maybe TRBD1 (6 bases). V was pared by 6 bases and J by 5 bases, with 11 bases between. The CDR3 totals 12 residues. Germline CDR1 is MNHNY and CDR2 is SVGAGI (reference sequence).

The chain carries TRBV5-8 and TRBJ2-4; the D is unclear. The germline V gene encodes CDR1 SGHTS and CDR2 YDEGEE. Trimming shortened V by 4 bases and J by 7 bases, and 6 bases separated the two germline ends. This CDR3 comprises 11 residues. CDR3 loop: CASSPRNIQYF. CDR3 nucleotide sequence: TGTGCCAGCAGCCCCCGGAACATTCAGTACTTC.

CDR3: CASSLTGGLNEQYF. CDR3 nucleotide sequence: TGTGCCAGCAGCTTAACAGGGGGCTTGAACGAGCAGTACTTC. The V gene is TRBV7-9, the J gene TRBJ2-7, with TRBD1 matching over 9 bases. This CDR3 has 14 amino acids. The ends lost 2 bases at V and 5 bases at J; junction bases unmatched: 4. The V gene's germline CDR1 is SEHNR and CDR2 FQNEAQ (reference sequence).

This chain joins TRBV27 and TRBJ2-7; tentative D call: TRBD2 (6 bases). This CDR3 is built from 18 residues. The V gene's germline CDR1 is MNHEY and CDR2 SMNVEV (reference sequence). With 1 base removed from V and 2 bases from J, the gap between germline ends came to 21 bases. The CDR3 here is CASSLLGHPGLDPYEQYF. DNA of the CDR3: TGTGCCAGCAGTTTATTAGGCCACCCGGGACTGGACCCCTACGAGCAGTACTTC.

This chain uses TRBV5-6 with TRBJ2-5, with D possibly matching TRBD2 (6 bases). V was shortened by 4 bases and J by 5 bases, with 12 bases between the two germline ends. Looked up from germline, CDR1 is SGHDT and CDR2 is YYEEEE. This CDR3 comprises 13 residues. Here the CDR3 DNA reads TGTGCCAGCAGCCAGACTAGGTGGGAGACCCAGTACTTC. Its protein is CASSQTRWETQYF.

This clone appeared once. The J gene is TRBJ2-3, the V gene TRBV24-1; 9 bases agree with TRBD2. Germline V gives CDR1 KGHDR, CDR2 SFDVKD. CDR3 size: 16 residues. J lost 1 base, V lost 4 bases, and 5 bases had no gene match. The CDR3 sequence: CATSDAASGGTDTQYF. The CDR3 bases are TGTGCCACCAGTGACGCAGCTAGCGGGGGCACAGATACGCAGTATTTT.

The chain carries TRBV11-1 and TRBJ1-3; no clear D gene. This CDR3 comprises 14 residues. With 5 bases removed from V and 0 bases from J, the gap between germline ends came to 8 bases. Germline V gene lookup returns CDR1 SGHAT and CDR2 FQDESV (reference sequence). The CDR3 reads CASSLGSSGNTIYF. The CDR3, as DNA: TGTGCCAGCAGCCTTGGGAGCTCTGGAAACACCATATATTTT.

V is TRBV10-1 and J is TRBJ2-1, with TRBD2 as a possible D gene (6 bases). The CDR3 sequence is 15 residues long. Germline assignment: CDR1 WNHNN and CDR2 SYGVQD (reference sequence). The V end lost 1 base, the J end lost 5 bases, and 12 bases lay between the germline ends. The CDR3 loop is CASSEFREHHNEQFF. CDR3 DNA sequence: TGCGCCAGCAGTGAGTTCCGGGAGCACCACAATGAGCAGTTCTTC.

This clone showed up just once. The chain has TRBV7-2 and TRBJ1-2; the match to TRBD1 covers 8 bases. CDR1 is SGHTA, CDR2 FQGNSA, per germline. With 2 bases clipped from V and 8 bases from J, the junction kept 10 bases outside the gene matches. The CDR3 is 15 residues long. CDR3 residues: CASSLLPGQGRGYTF. CDR3 sequence (DNA): TGTGCCAGCAGCTTACTACCCGGACAGGGAAGGGGCTACACCTTC.

The count of this clone is one. The chain carries TRBV27 and TRBJ2-7; 7 nucleotides line up with TRBD2. Germline V gene data show CDR1 as MNHEY and CDR2 as SMNVEV (reference sequence). Trimming cost V 5 bases and J 3 bases; bases outside gene matches: 10. The CDR3 is made up of 15 amino acids. CDR3 loop: CASSPTRTSDYEQYF. In nucleotides, the CDR3 is TGTGCCAGCAGTCCCACCCGGACTAGTGACTACGAGCAGTACTTC.

The chain couples TRBV19 to TRBJ2-3; 9 bases fit TRBD2. The CDR3 has 14 amino acids. V lost 7 bases and J lost 3; bases outside the gene matches: 5. Germline-derived CDR1 and CDR2 are LNHDA and SQIVND (reference sequence). This CDR3 reads CASMTSGFTDTQYF. The CDR3, as DNA: TGTGCCAGTATGACTAGCGGTTTTACAGATACGCAGTATTTT. The whole variable domain, remainder taken from reference TRBV19 and TRBJ2-3, is DGGITQSPKYLFRKEGQNVTLSCEQNLNHDAMYWYRQDPGQGLRLIYYSQIVNDFQKGDIAEGYSVSREKKESFPLTVTSAQKNPTAFYLCASMTSGFTDTQYFGPGTRLTVL.

V usage is TRBV7-2 and J usage is TRBJ2-7, with 13 nucleotides matching TRBD2. The CDR3 covers 16 residues. The germline V gene encodes CDR1 SGHTA and CDR2 FQGNSA. Unmatched junction bases numbered 11, after V lost 5 bases and J lost 7 bases. The DNA of the CDR3 is TGTGCCAGCAGCGCCAGAACTAGCGGGGGGGCCGGGGAGCAGTACTTC. Its translation: CASSARTSGGAGEQYF.

The chain employs TRBV3-1 (or the pseudogene TRBV3-2) and TRBJ2-3; D uncertain. Germline lookup yields CDR1 LGHDT and CDR2 YNNKEL (reference sequence). The CDR3 consists of 16 residues. V gave up 1 base and J gave up 2 bases, with 13 bases separating them. The CDR3, as DNA: TGTGCCAGCAGCCAAGGCCTGGAACAGCCCACAGATACGCAGTATTTT. Residues: CASSQGLEQPTDTQYF.